The 6 T cell receptor beta chains in this list originate from one sample, sequenced in a study of shared clonotypes between healthy human individuals. Naive CD8 cells were CD45RO-negative, positively selected for CCR7, excluding terminally differentiated effector memory CD45RA+ cells. The method was immunoSEQ multiplex PCR; TCRdb's version includes in-frame clones alone and lacks a portion of them. The table has approximately 2,200,000 clones, approximately 94% seen once; the top ten hold 1.5% to 2%. The sequenced material came from naive CD8+ T cells from PBMCs. The receptor source for this set is a young man in good health. Some clones in this sample may be carry-over from other donors' samples.

V usage is TRBV27 and J usage is TRBJ2-5, with a weak D call TRBD1 (6 bases). V lost 5 bases, J lost 0 bases, and 22 bases lay in between. The CDR3 has 18 residues. The germline gives CDR1 MNHEY, CDR2 SMNVEV (reference sequence). In nucleotides, the CDR3 is TGTGCCAGCAGTCCAAACTCCCCCACAGGGCCAAACCAAGAGACCCAGTACTTC. Protein: CASSPNSPTGPNQETQYF.

This chain's CDR3 is CASSWGFSNEQFF. CDR3 nucleotide sequence: TGTGCCAGCAGCTGGGGATTCTCCAATGAGCAGTTCTTC. V and J are TRBV7-3 and TRBJ2-1; D gene unclear. V was cut by 4 bases and J by 6 bases, with 10 bases left in between. CDR1 is SGHTA, CDR2 FQGTGA, per germline. The CDR3 runs 13 residues. The variable domain in full, completed from reference TRBV7-3 and TRBJ2-1, reads GAGVSQTPSNKVTEKGKYVELRCDPISGHTALYWYRQSLGQGPEFLIYFQGTGAADDSGLPNDRFFAVRPEGSVSTLKIQRTERGDSAVYLCASSWGFSNEQFFGPGTRLTVL.

The chain recombines TRBV7-9 with TRBJ2-1; no clear D. The CDR3 runs 15 residues. Germline CDR1 SEHNR, CDR2 FQNEAQ (reference sequence). Trimming shortened V by 4 bases and J by 0 bases, and 10 bases separated the two germline ends. CDR3 in amino acids: CASSSDWSSYNEQFF. The CDR3 nucleotides read TGTGCCAGCAGCTCAGACTGGAGCTCCTACAATGAGCAGTTCTTC.

The chain employs TRBV19 and TRBJ2-7; either TRBD1 or TRBD2 may fit D (6 bases each). The CDR3 covers 15 residues. V lost 2 bases and J 2 bases, leaving 13 bases between the germline ends. Germline V gene sequence: CDR1 LNHDA, CDR2 SQIVND (reference sequence). CDR3 nucleotides: TGTGCCAGTAGTATAAGTCGGGGGCAGCCCTACGAGCAGTACTTC. Amino acids: CASSISRGQPYEQYF.

This chain links TRBV4-1 with TRBJ2-2; D may be TRBD2 (7 bases). V was clipped by 0 bases and J by 4 bases, with 12 bases between them. Germline CDR1 MGHRA, CDR2 YSYEKL. The CDR3 is made up of 16 amino acids. The CDR3: CASSQEFGGPTGELFF. In DNA, the CDR3 is TGCGCCAGCAGCCAAGAGTTCGGGGGGCCCACCGGGGAGCTGTTTTTT.

Comment on this clone: Other DNA sequences from this sample encode an identical CDR3 as well. This chain uses TRBV9 with TRBJ1-3; possibly TRBD1 for D (5 bases). Germline CDR1 reads SGDLS; CDR2 reads YYNGEE. Trimming removed 7 bases from V and 1 base from J, with 6 bases in between. The CDR3 spans 12 residues. The CDR3, as DNA: TGTGCCAGCGGGACGTCTGGAAACACCATATATTTT. Its protein is CASGTSGNTIYF.